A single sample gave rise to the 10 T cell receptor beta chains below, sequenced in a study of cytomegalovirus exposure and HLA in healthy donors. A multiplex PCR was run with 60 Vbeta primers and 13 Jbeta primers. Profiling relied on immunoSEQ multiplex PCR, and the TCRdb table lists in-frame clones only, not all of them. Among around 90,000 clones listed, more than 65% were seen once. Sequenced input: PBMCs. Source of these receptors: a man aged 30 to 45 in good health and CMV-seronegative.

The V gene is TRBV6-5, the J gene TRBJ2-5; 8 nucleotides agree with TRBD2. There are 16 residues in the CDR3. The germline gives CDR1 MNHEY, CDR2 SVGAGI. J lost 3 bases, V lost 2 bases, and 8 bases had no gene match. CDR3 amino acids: CASSYKAGGFEETQYF. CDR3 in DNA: TGTGCCAGCAGTTACAAGGCGGGGGGATTCGAAGAGACCCAGTACTTC.

The CDR3 sequence: CATSRTGASGGETQYF. The CDR3 DNA reads as TGTGCCACCAGCCGGACAGGGGCTAGCGGGGGAGAGACCCAGTACTTC. This sequence joins TRBV15 and TRBJ2-5, with a tentative D call TRBD2 (10 bases). Deletions cut 5 bases from V and 4 bases from J, with 20 bases between. CDR3 length equals 16 residues. Germline CDR1 LNHNV, CDR2 YYDKDF (reference sequence).

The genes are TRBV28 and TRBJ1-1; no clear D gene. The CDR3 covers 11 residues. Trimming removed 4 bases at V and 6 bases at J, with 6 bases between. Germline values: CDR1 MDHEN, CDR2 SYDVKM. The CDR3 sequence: CASSYSSEAFF. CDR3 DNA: TGTGCCAGCAGTTATTCGTCTGAAGCTTTCTTT.

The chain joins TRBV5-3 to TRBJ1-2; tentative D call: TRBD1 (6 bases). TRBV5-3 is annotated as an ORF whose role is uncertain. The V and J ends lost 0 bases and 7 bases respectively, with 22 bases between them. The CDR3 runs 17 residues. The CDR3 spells CARSLATGKFSPCGYTF. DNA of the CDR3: TGTGCCAGAAGCTTGGCCACAGGGAAATTTTCGCCTTGTGGCTACACCTTC.

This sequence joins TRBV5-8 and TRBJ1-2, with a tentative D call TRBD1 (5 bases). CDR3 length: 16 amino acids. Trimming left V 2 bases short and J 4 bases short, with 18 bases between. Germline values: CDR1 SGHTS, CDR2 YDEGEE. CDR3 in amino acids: CASSLSPGLGPYGYTF. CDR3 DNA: TGTGCCAGCAGCTTATCGCCGGGACTTGGGCCCTATGGCTACACCTTC. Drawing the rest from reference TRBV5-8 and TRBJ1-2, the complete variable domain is EAGVTQSPTHLIKTRGQQATLRCSPISGHTSVYWYQQALGLGLQFLLWYDEGEERNRGNFPPRFSGRQFPNYSSELNVNALELEDSALYLCASSLSPGLGPYGYTFGSGTRLTVV.

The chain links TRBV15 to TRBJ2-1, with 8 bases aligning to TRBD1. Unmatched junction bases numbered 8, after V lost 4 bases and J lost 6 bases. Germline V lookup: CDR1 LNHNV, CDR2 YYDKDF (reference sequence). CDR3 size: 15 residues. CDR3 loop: CATSTWTGTANEQFF. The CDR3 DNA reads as TGTGCCACCAGCACGTGGACAGGGACAGCCAATGAGCAGTTCTTC.

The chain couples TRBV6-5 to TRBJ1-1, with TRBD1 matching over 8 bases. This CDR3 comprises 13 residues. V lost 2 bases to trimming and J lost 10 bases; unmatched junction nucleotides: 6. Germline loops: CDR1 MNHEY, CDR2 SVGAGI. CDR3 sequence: CASSYGRGRPAFF. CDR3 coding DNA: TGTGCCAGCAGTTACGGCAGGGGGCGTCCAGCTTTCTTT.

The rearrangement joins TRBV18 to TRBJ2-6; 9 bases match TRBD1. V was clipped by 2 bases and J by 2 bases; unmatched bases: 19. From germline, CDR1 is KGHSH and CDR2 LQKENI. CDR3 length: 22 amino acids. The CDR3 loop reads CASSPFSAGQGQVRTGANVLTF. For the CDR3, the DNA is TGTGCCAGCTCACCATTCTCAGCGGGACAGGGACAGGTTAGAACTGGGGCCAACGTCCTGACTTTC.

CDR3 coding DNA: TGCAGCGTTGACGACCGGGACAGGCACTATGGCTACACCTTC. Its translation: CSVDDRDRHYGYTF. The gene calls are TRBV29-1 and TRBJ1-2; 8 bases agree with TRBD1. Germline values: CDR1 SQVTM, CDR2 ANQGSEA. J gave up 3 bases and V 3 bases, and 6 bases lay outside the gene matches. This CDR3 has 14 amino acids. The full variable domain, in which reference TRBV29-1 and TRBJ1-2 provide the parts outside the CDR3, is SAVISQKPSRDICQRGTSLTIQCQVDSQVTMMFWYRQQPGQSLTLIATANQGSEATYESGFVIDKFPISRPNLTFSTLTVSNMSPEDSSIYLCSVDDRDRHYGYTFGSGTRLTVV.

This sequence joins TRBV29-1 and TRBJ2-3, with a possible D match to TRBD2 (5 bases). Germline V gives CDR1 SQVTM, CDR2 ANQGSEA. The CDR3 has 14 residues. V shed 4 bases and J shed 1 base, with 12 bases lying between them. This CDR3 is CSVAPGGRTDTQYF. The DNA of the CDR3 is TGCAGCGTTGCCCCCGGCGGGCGCACAGATACGCAGTATTTT.